The 6 T cell receptor beta chains below all came from one sample that was sequenced in a study of shared clonotypes between healthy human individuals. Assay: immunoSEQ multiplex PCR; the TCRdb copy retains only in-frame clones and omits some. Here the sample spans over a million clones, under 99% being singletons. Sequenced: naive CD4+ T cells sorted from blood. As for subset: CD45RA+ positively selected. The receptors originated from a man aged 25-40 years in good health.

The rearrangement joins TRBV30 to TRBJ2-1; 11 bases map to TRBD2. The V segment lost 5 bases and the J segment 1 base; nucleotides outside the gene matches: 7. This CDR3 region has 16 residues. Germline-derived CDR1 and CDR2 are GTSNPN and SVGIG (reference sequence). The DNA of the CDR3 is TGTGCCTGGGCGCGGACTAGCGGGTGGTCCTACAATGAGCAGTTCTTC. Protein product: CAWARTSGWSYNEQFF.

The J gene is TRBJ2-1, the V gene TRBV2, with 7 bases lining up with TRBD2. Germline loops: CDR1 SNHLY, CDR2 FYNNEI. Trimming removed 3 bases from V and 0 bases from J; junction bases left unmatched: 8. This CDR3 region has 17 residues. The CDR3 sequence is CASSERSGTSSYNEQFF. The DNA of the CDR3 is TGTGCCAGCAGTGAGAGGAGCGGGACGAGCTCCTACAATGAGCAGTTCTTC.

The chain employs TRBV6-5 and TRBJ1-5; 7 bases agree with TRBD1. The CDR3 totals 15 residues. Germline lookup yields CDR1 MNHEY and CDR2 SVGAGI. V lost 2 bases, J lost 4 bases, and 5 bases stayed unmatched. The CDR3 protein is CASSYHRDSNQPQHF. The CDR3 DNA reads as TGTGCCAGCAGTTACCACAGGGACAGTAATCAGCCCCAGCATTTT.

This sequence joins TRBV5-6 and TRBJ2-1; 7 bases are shared with TRBD2. Germline V lookup: CDR1 SGHDT, CDR2 YYEEEE. The V and J ends lost 6 bases and 5 bases, in that order; junction bases with no gene match: 17. This CDR3 contains 17 residues. The CDR3 protein is CASTANLPWAGDNEQFF. The CDR3 nucleotides are TGTGCCAGCACCGCAAATCTTCCATGGGCGGGAGACAATGAGCAGTTCTTC.

With regard to this clone: This specimen includes other DNA sequences encoding the same CDR3. The chain carries TRBV9 and TRBJ2-7; TRBD2 matches at 9 bases. With 2 bases clipped from V and 3 bases from J, the junction kept 3 bases outside the gene matches. The V gene's germline CDR1 is SGDLS and CDR2 YYNGEE. This CDR3 has 14 residues. The CDR3 is CASSVSGSGYEQYF. CDR3 DNA: TGTGCCAGCAGCGTTAGCGGGAGTGGCTACGAGCAGTACTTC.

This chain links TRBV5-5 with TRBJ2-3; possibly TRBD2 for D (5 bases). Germline CDR1 and CDR2: SGHKS and YYEKEE (reference sequence). V was cut by 5 bases and J by 5 bases, with 12 bases left in between. The CDR3 extends over 13 amino acids. The CDR3 here is CASRWTELDTQYF. DNA of the CDR3: TGTGCCAGCAGATGGACTGAACTAGATACGCAGTATTTT.